Sequencing of this TCR beta chain was carried out in a study of shared clonotypes between healthy human individuals. The wider study: Three CD4 naive, three CD4 memory, two CD8 naive and one CD8 memory plate were used per donor.

This table comes from immunoSEQ multiplex PCR, and its TCRdb copy is limited to in-frame clones, with some not included. The sample contains 2 million to 2.5 million clones, about 94% of which appear only once. V gave up 1 base and J gave up 5 bases, with 14 bases separating them. Germline CDR1 is SGHTA and CDR2 is FQGNSA. This CDR3 spans 15 amino acids. This rearrangement joins TRBV7-2 to TRBJ1-2, with a tentative D call TRBD1 (5 bases). Source material: naive CD4+ T cells sorted from blood. Subset noted: CD45RA+ positively selected. The clonotype was recovered from a man aged 18 to 30 in good health. In nucleotides, the CDR3 is TGTGCCAGCAGCTTAGTGAGGGGACCGGATTATGGCTACACCTTC. Its translation: CASSLVRGPDYGYTF.